This is a list of T cell receptor beta chains from one sample in a study of glioma-infiltrating T cells after dendritic cell vaccination. Assay used: immunoSEQ multiplex PCR; TCRdb lists only in-frame clones, some missing. The repertoire holds 85,000 or so clones, with about 85% as singletons. Material: blood, obtained after dendritic cell vaccination. The source of these receptors is a human donor with glioblastoma. Both conserved end residues are part of each CDR3. Each record gives: V gene, J gene, CDR3 protein.

TRBV7-9	TRBJ1-1	CASRVAANTEAFF
TRBV28	TRBJ2-7	CASSTDYDVESFEQYF
TRBV4-3	TRBJ1-1	CASSQVVSLGVTEAFF
TRBV9	TRBJ1-1	CASSVVGASTEAFF
TRBV5-4	TRBJ2-1	CASRLDSYNEQFF
TRBV7-3	TRBJ1-6	CATRDRANSPLHF
TRBV7-9	TRBJ2-1	CASSPALTGSYNEQFF
TRBV14	TRBJ1-1	CASSPDRGRTEAFF
TRBV7-9	TRBJ2-5	CASSSPGGPYQETQYF
TRBV5-1	TRBJ2-2	CASRNGQGANTGELFF
TRBV14	TRBJ1-2	CASSQVPQPYGYTF
TRBV7-2	TRBJ2-1	CASSLASGGAVLNEQFF
TRBV7-9	-	CASSTETTGEYEQYF
TRBV7-9	TRBJ1-1	CASSLESRAEAFF
TRBV19	TRBJ2-1	CASSPSGLAGNDEQFF
TRBV5-1	TRBJ2-2	CASSHPYSGLAGTGELFF
TRBV9	TRBJ2-5	CASGRGELGETQYF
TRBV10-1	TRBJ1-5	CASTSLSGHHNQPQHF
TRBV7-2	TRBJ1-1	CASSLLGVSNTEAFF
TRBV6-1	TRBJ1-5	CASPESGQGPQPQHF
TRBV7-6	TRBJ1-3	CASSLSGSTGNTIYF
TRBV9	TRBJ2-1	CASSRTGAYNEQFF
TRBV9	TRBJ2-2	CASSVGLRQADTGELFF
TRBV5-1	TRBJ2-7	CASSFPGTSSYEQYF
TRBV29-1	TRBJ2-4	CSVGQDKNIQYF
TRBV11-3	TRBJ2-2	CASSSGVSATGELFF
TRBV7-9	TRBJ1-6	CASSMGGTYNSPLHF
TRBV5-1	TRBJ2-7	CASSLEGGTASYEQYF